The 17 T cell receptor beta chains below all came from one sample that was sequenced in a study of prognosis after radiotherapy for stage I lung cancer. TCR beta CDR3 amplification from genomic DNA was performed by two-round multiplex PCR. The first PCR round targeted every TRBV and TRBJ gene with specific primers. MiXCR, applied by TCRdb to the multiplex PCR reads, yields one record per CDR3 protein. The repertoire holds 11,000 to 15,000 distinct CDR3 sequences, with about a quarter as singletons. The input for sequencing was PBMCs, taken before or after stereotactic body radiation therapy (not recorded which). Receptors were obtained from a donor older than 45 with non-small cell lung cancer.

This chain links TRBV20-1 with TRBJ2-1; D gene unclear. The CDR3 loop spans 15 amino acids. Germline CDR1 and CDR2: DFQATT and SNEGSKA (reference sequence). Trimming took 4 bases from V and 6 from J, leaving 19 bases between them. This CDR3 reads CSANLRWVFGNEQFF. DNA for the CDR3: TGCAGTGCTAATCTCCGTTGGGTCTTTGGCAATGAGCAGTTCTTC.

This clonotype was found many times. The chain links TRBV4-2 to TRBJ2-7; D may be TRBD1 or TRBD2 (5 bases each). CDR1 is LGHNA and CDR2 is YNFKEQ in the germline V gene. This CDR3 is 14 amino acids long. V shed 2 bases and J shed 5 bases, with 13 bases lying between them. The CDR3 DNA reads as TGTGCCAGCAGCCAACAACACATGGGGGACGAGCAGTACTTC. Amino acid sequence: CASSQQHMGDEQYF.

Points on this clonotype: A much larger clone sits a single nucleotide away, making a read error possible. This chain links TRBV7-7 with TRBJ2-2; tentatively, D is TRBD1 (5 bases). Germline V lookup: CDR1 SSHAT, CDR2 FNYEAQ (reference sequence). The CDR3 is made up of 15 amino acids. CDR3 sequence: CASSLAGPNTGELFF. The CDR3 bases are TGTGCTAGCAGCTTAGCAGGGCCGAACACCGGGGAGCTGTTTTTT.

Details on this clonotype: A junction boundary mismatches the germline segment, possibly from a read error. The chain links TRBV3-1 to TRBJ2-1; TRBD2 matches at 8 bases. Germline loops: CDR1 LGHDT, CDR2 YNNKEL (reference sequence). The CDR3 length is 14 residues. Here the CDR3 reads CVSSQAGALDEQFF. The CDR3 DNA sequence: TGTGTCAGCAGCCAAGCGGGAGCGCTAGACGAGCAGTTCTTC.

This clonotype occurred many times. CDR3 bases: TGTGCCAGCAGCCCGGGACAGGGATTCCGGCCCCAGCATTTT. Protein: CASSPGQGFRPQHF. V gene TRBV3-1 combines with J gene TRBJ1-5, with TRBD1 identical over 9 bases. J lost 9 bases, V lost 4 bases, and 7 bases had no gene match. CDR1 is LGHDT, CDR2 YNNKEL, per germline (reference sequence). The CDR3 length is 14 residues.

A word on this clonotype: The junction differs from germline at one of its ends, possibly a read error. The chain couples TRBV13 to TRBJ2-7; D may be TRBD2 (6 bases). CDR1 and CDR2 (germline): PRHDT, FYEKMQ (reference sequence). This CDR3 region has 15 residues. The CDR3 sequence: CGSPKWVGGTYEQYF. CDR3 coding DNA: TGTGGCAGCCCTAAGTGGGTGGGAGGTACCTACGAGCAGTACTTC.

Relative to its sample, this clonotype is medium-sized. V and J are TRBV5-1 and TRBJ2-7, with 7 positions matching TRBD1. The CDR3 loop spans 14 amino acids. The germline V gene encodes CDR1 SGHRS and CDR2 YFSETQ. After removal of 7 bases from V and 2 bases from J, the junction contained 9 bases not matched to a gene. The CDR3 reads CASRPQGNTYEQYF. For the CDR3, the DNA is TGCGCCAGCCGTCCACAGGGGAACACCTACGAGCAGTACTTC. The full variable domain, its missing parts supplied by reference TRBV5-1 and TRBJ2-7, is KAGVTQTPRYLIKTRGQQVTLSCSPISGHRSVSWYQQTPGQGLQFLFEYFSETQRNKGNFPGRFSGRQFSNSRSEMNVSTLELGDSALYLCASRPQGNTYEQYFGPGTRLTVT.

This clonotype showed up just once. The genes are TRBV7-3 and TRBJ1-6; no clear D. Germline loops: CDR1 SGHTA, CDR2 FQGTGA. V shed 0 bases and J shed 7 bases, with 7 bases lying between them. The CDR3 sequence is 14 residues long. The CDR3 sequence: CASSLTLRNSPLHF. The CDR3 DNA reads as TGTGCCAGCAGCTTAACGTTACGAAATTCACCCCTCCACTTT.

This clonotype was found many times. The chain has TRBV7-3 and TRBJ2-3; D possibly uses TRBD1 or TRBD2 (5 bases each). Germline assignment: CDR1 SGHTA and CDR2 FQGTGA. V shed 4 bases and J shed 8 bases, with 22 bases lying between them. The CDR3 is 16 amino acids. CDR3 sequence: CASSSFGNRRLGTQYF. In DNA, the CDR3 is TGTGCCAGCAGCTCGTTCGGGAACAGGAGGCTCGGTACGCAGTATTTT.

Judged by abundance, this clonotype is medium-sized. The chain employs TRBV6-1 and TRBJ1-5; TRBD1 agrees at 8 bases. The germline V gene has CDR1 MNHNS and CDR2 SASEGT. With 4 bases clipped from V and 6 bases from J, the junction kept 5 bases outside the gene matches. The CDR3 extends over 14 amino acids. The CDR3 sequence is CASSGTGSFQPQHF. CDR3 coding DNA: TGTGCCAGCAGTGGGACAGGGAGTTTTCAGCCCCAGCATTTT.

This clonotype has a count of ten or more. The chain links TRBV2 to TRBJ2-2, with 11 nucleotides matching TRBD2. This CDR3 spans 16 amino acids. Looked up from germline, CDR1 is SNHLY and CDR2 is FYNNEI. Trimming removed 7 bases from V and 5 bases from J; junction bases left unmatched: 9. CDR3 nucleotide sequence: TGTGCCAGCAAAAATAGCGGGAGGGCTCGAACCGGGGAGCTGTTTTTT. Translated: CASKNSGRARTGELFF. Looking up the rest from reference TRBV2 and TRBJ2-2 gives the full variable domain: EPEVTQTPSHQVTQMGQEVILRCVPISNHLYFYWYRQILGQKVEFLVSFYNNEISEKSEIFDDQFSVERPDGSNFTLKIRSTKLEDSAMYFCASKNSGRARTGELFFGEGSRLTVL.

To note about this clonotype: The likely explanation is a read error, given a far larger clone one base away. The chain is built from TRBV6-1 and TRBJ2-3; 8 nucleotides align to TRBD2. CDR1 and CDR2 from the germline V gene are MNHNS and SASEGT. This CDR3 is 14 amino acids long. Trimming removed 5 bases from V and 5 bases from J; junction bases left unmatched: 6. DNA for the CDR3: TGTGCCAGCAGTTCCAGGCGGGAGGAAGATACGCAGTATTTT. It yields the protein CASSSRREEDTQYF.

This clonotype is deemed medium-sized. In nucleotides, the CDR3 is TGTGCCACCACCCGGGCCCCAGGAGCCTACGAGCAGTACTTC. This gives the protein CATTRAPGAYEQYF. The chain employs TRBV27 and TRBJ2-7, with D hard to call. The CDR3 spans 14 residues. CDR1 is MNHEY, CDR2 SMNVEV, per germline (reference sequence). V was cut by 10 bases and J by 2 bases, with 18 bases left in between.

This clonotype counts as medium-sized. V is TRBV11-2 and J is TRBJ1-3, with D perhaps TRBD1 (5 bases). This CDR3 has 17 amino acids. Germline assignment: CDR1 SGHAT and CDR2 FQNNGV. Trimming removed 6 bases at V and 2 bases at J, with 20 bases between. CDR3 DNA sequence: TGTGCCAGCAGGGGACCGGGCCGCCGAAGGACTGGAAACACCATATATTTT. Translated: CASRGPGRRRTGNTIYF. The full variable domain, completed using reference TRBV11-2 and TRBJ1-3, is EAGVAQSPRYKIIEKRQSVAFWCNPISGHATLYWYQQILGQGPKLLIQFQNNGVVDDSQLPKDRFSAERLKGVDSTLKIQPAKLEDSAVYLCASRGPGRRRTGNTIYFGEGSWLTVV.

This clonotype was counted ten times or more. The genes are TRBV13 and TRBJ2-7; 9 positions agree with TRBD1. The germline gives CDR1 PRHDT, CDR2 FYEKMQ (reference sequence). This CDR3 contains 17 residues. V lost 2 bases to trimming and J lost 2 bases; unmatched junction nucleotides: 10. Written as DNA, the CDR3 is TGTGCCAGCAGCTTAATTAAAAGGGACAGGGATACCTACGAGCAGTACTTC. Translated, it gives CASSLIKRDRDTYEQYF.

Concerning this clonotype itself: Lacking the conserved final phenylalanine or tryptophan, this CDR3 likely reflects a read error. CDR3 nucleotides: TGTGCCAGCAGTTTACTATGTCGGTTGGCAGGGGAGGACGAGCAGTACCTC. Translated, it gives CASSLLCRLAGEDEQYL. V gene TRBV28 combines with J gene TRBJ2-7, with D perhaps matching TRBD1 or TRBD2 (6 bases each). V was cut by 2 bases and J by 5 bases, with 22 bases left in between. Per germline, CDR1 MDHEN and CDR2 SYDVKM. The CDR3 is 17 amino acids.

This clonotype appeared many times. This chain links TRBV9 with TRBJ2-5, with D tentatively TRBD1 (5 bases). Germline CDR1 is SGDLS and CDR2 is YYNGEE. The ends were cut back, 0 bases at V and 4 bases at J, with 13 bases in the middle. This CDR3 has 15 residues. The CDR3 loop is CASSVDGQGRETQYF. The CDR3, as DNA: TGTGCCAGCAGCGTAGACGGGCAGGGTAGAGAGACCCAGTACTTC.